The text below deals with one T cell receptor (beta chain). The source of the sample is a study of blood T cell repertoires in COVID-19. On the study more broadly: The samples span acute and convalescent COVID-19 from the United States, Italy and Spain. T cells, B-cell-depleted T cells, or PBMCs supplied cDNA or gDNA.

Trimming took 5 bases from V and 1 from J, leaving 15 bases between them. Germline CDR1 LNHDA, CDR2 SQIVND (reference sequence). The CDR3 runs 15 residues. The table came from immunoSEQ multiplex PCR; TCRdb's copy has only in-frame clones and leaves some out. This table holds 200,000 or so clones, approximately 85% found once. The chain couples TRBV19 to TRBJ2-7; TRBD1 might be the D (6 bases). This TCR came from a woman in her 70s with active or convalescent COVID-19. The source material was peripheral blood. Here the CDR3 DNA reads TGTGCCAGTAGTCACACAGGGATAAAGTCCTACGAGCAGTACTTC. Translating gives CASSHTGIKSYEQYF.